This T cell receptor (beta chain) was sequenced for a study of regulatory T cells in long-lasting Graves disease. iRepertoire HTBI primers and Arm-PCR of CDR3 regions built TCR beta libraries. TCRdb re-analysed the multiplex PCR reads in MiXCR, keeping a single row per CDR3 protein. The sample yields 300,000 to 350,000 distinct CDR3 sequences, 20% seen once. This clonotype was recorded many times. Its antigen is as yet unknown. The time point here: persistent/refractory GD, antithyroid drugs over 5 years with positive TRAb. PBMC RNA served as the TCR library source. It was by American Thyroid Association guidelines that Graves' disease was diagnosed. The CDR3 extends over 14 amino acids. V was clipped by 3 bases and J by 5 bases; unmatched bases: 5. The germline V gene has CDR1 SGHTA and CDR2 FQGNSA. Notes on the study in general: Small sample size may have lowered accuracy.

The sample was peripheral blood mononuclear cells (PBMCs), taken when the disease was refractory, from a patient treated with antithyroid drugs. This chain joins TRBV7-2 and TRBJ2-5, with TRBD2 identical over 8 bases. The clonotype was recovered from a female donor with Graves disease. The CDR3 coding sequence is TGTGCCAGCAGCTTGGCGGGGGGTAGGGAGACCCAGTACTTC. Amino acids: CASSLAGGRETQYF.